Sequencing of this T cell receptor (beta chain) was carried out in a study of radiotherapy plus CTLA-4 blockade in lung cancer. Study as a whole: Overall, roughly 17% of patients showed an objective response, while roughly 28% attained disease control.

Chemo-refractory metastatic non-small-cell lung cancer patients were treated with focal radiation plus CTLA-4 blockade with ipilimumab. The CDR3 spans 15 residues. Germline V lookup: CDR1 ENHRY, CDR2 SYGVKD. V lost 10 bases to trimming and J lost 5 bases; unmatched junction nucleotides: 11. Here immunoSEQ multiplex PCR was the method, and the copy in TCRdb shows in-frame clones only, minus some. The table includes some 62,000 clones, approximately 75% detected once. Source: peripheral blood, taken from a patient treated with radiotherapy plus ipilimumab. The TCR originated in a human donor with non-small cell lung cancer who had a complete response to radiotherapy plus ipilimumab. The chain couples TRBV10-3 to TRBJ1-6, with 7 bases aligning to TRBD1. DNA of the CDR3: TGTGCCACCCATAGCTCCGGACAGGATAATTCACCCCTCCACTTT. Encoded protein: CATHSSGQDNSPLHF.